This record concerns one TCR beta chain sequence. What it binds is unknown. These data belong to a study of radiotherapy plus CTLA-4 blockade in lung cancer. Germline assignment: CDR1 MDHEN and CDR2 SYDVKM. The CDR3 consists of 14 residues. Trimming shortened V by 7 bases and J by 4 bases, and 16 bases separated the two germline ends. The repertoire was sequenced with immunoSEQ multiplex PCR; TCRdb's copy has only in-frame clones and lacks some. The table records 85,000 to 90,000 clones, 70% to 90% of them present only once. Study-level results: With interferon-beta, early dynamics of blood T cell clones were reported to best predict response.

The sequence was collected from a human donor with non-small cell lung cancer that progressed on radiotherapy plus ipilimumab. This sample comprised peripheral blood, obtained from a patient treated with radiotherapy plus ipilimumab. The chain is built from TRBV28 and TRBJ1-2; a weak D match, TRBD1 (5 bases). The CDR3 sequence: CASKWGKGPYGYTF. In DNA, the CDR3 is TGTGCCAGCAAATGGGGCAAGGGCCCCTATGGCTACACCTTC.